This T cell receptor (beta chain) was profiled in a study of OX40 agonist ivuxolimab in advanced cancers. About the research overall: One patient with hepatocellular carcinoma and two with cutaneous melanoma, three in all, had partial responses. The study, taken as a whole, reports: Fewer expanded clones were found on average in CD4+ than in CD8+ T cells.

Produced via immunoSEQ multiplex PCR; TCRdb's table is partial and in-frame only. The table has tens of thousands of clones, around 87% seen once; the top ten hold 16%. About this clone: Antigen: not known.

No patient had autoimmune disease or received systemic immunosuppression. Blood was sampled at baseline, cycle 4 day 1, and cycle 7 day 1. This receptor was identified in an adult with an advanced solid tumor such as melanoma, head and neck, liver or kidney cancer. The sample was CD4+ or CD8+ T cells sorted from blood, taken in a trial of the OX40 agonist ivuxolimab.

The CDR3 is CASSSVLARAKNIQYF. CDR3 nucleotide sequence: TGTGCCAGCAGTTCGGTTCTAGCGCGAGCCAAAAACATTCAGTACTTC. The chain recombines TRBV27 with TRBJ2-4, with D possibly TRBD2 on 6 matching bases. Per germline, CDR1 MNHEY and CDR2 SMNVEV (reference sequence). V was trimmed by 4 bases and J by 0 bases, leaving 13 bases between them. There are 16 residues in the CDR3.